Included here is one T cell receptor beta chain sequence, with context. Repertoires were generated with immunoSEQ multiplex PCR, while TCRdb's copy carries only in-frame clones and drops some. Of 49,000 or so clones detected, about 92% appear once; the ten largest clones hold approximately 2.2%. The V segment lost 5 bases and the J segment 5 bases; nucleotides outside the gene matches: 11. This CDR3 is built from 15 residues. Germline CDR1 reads SEHNR; CDR2 reads FQNEAQ (reference sequence). The data originate from a study of T cell changes during pregnancy in multiple sclerosis. The origin of this receptor is a female donor with multiple sclerosis, enrolled in a pregnancy study. This chain links TRBV7-9 with TRBJ2-7, with 8 bases that match TRBD2. Here the sequenced sample was peripheral blood, taken in the third trimester of pregnancy. Here the CDR3 DNA reads TGTGCCAGCAGCGATTTTGGCCACGGGAGGGACGAGCAGTACTTC. This gives the protein CASSDFGHGRDEQYF.